This is a list of T cell receptor delta chains from one sample in a study of Vδ1+ human thymocytes. TCRdb re-called the multiplex PCR reads via CATT. This sample yields around 60,000 delta-chain clones, of which roughly 16% are seen a single time; 0.3% to 0.5% belongs to the top ten. Specimen: Vdelta1+ gamma-delta thymocytes from the thymus. The receptors stem from a girl younger than two who had congenital heart surgery. CDR3s include the opening cysteine and the closing phenylalanine or tryptophan. Fields, in order: V gene, D gene, J gene, clone size, CDR3 DNA, CDR3 protein. A D gene is named only where the DNA matches it firmly. Part of the rows lack a size; the others show once, few, many or a class for expanded clones.

>TRDV1|TRDD3|TRDJ1|.
TGTGCTCTTGGGGAACCGGAGTTTGGGCTGGGGGATACCGGGGGGACCGATAAACTCATCTTT
CALGEPEFGLGDTGGTDKLIF
>TRDV1|TRDD3|TRDJ1|.
TGTGCTCTTGGGCCCCCTTCCCTACTGGGGGATGAGGGAAATAAACTCATCTTT
CALGPPSLLGDEGNKLIF
>TRDV1|TRDD3|TRDJ1|.
TGTGCTCTTGGGGACACCACGGCTAAAGTACTGGGGGGACACACCGATAAACTCATCTTT
CALGDTTAKVLGGHTDKLIF
>TRDV1|TRDD2|TRDJ1|.
TGTGCTCTTGGGGAACTAAACTTCCTACGGTTTGTACAATGCGGAGCCGATAAACTCATCTTT
CALGELNFLRFVQCGADKLIF
>TRDV1|.|TRDJ1|.
TGTGCTCTTGGGGAACGAAACCGGGATAAACTCATCTTT
CALGERNRDKLIF
>TRDV2|.|TRDJ1|.
TGTGCCTGTGACACCGTGGCGGACTTCACCGATAAACTCATCTTT
CACDTVADFTDKLIF
>TRDV1|.|TRDJ1|few
TGTGCTCTAGTATTCCTTCGCCGTTTCGACACCGATAAACTCATCTTT
CALVFLRRFDTDKLIF
>TRDV1|TRDD3|TRDJ1|few
TGTGCTCTTGGGGAACGATCCTCCCGGGGGATGAGCGATAAACTCATCTTT
CALGERSSRGMSDKLIF
>TRDV2|TRDD3|TRDJ1|.
TGTGCCTGTGCCTGGGGGATACGGATGTACACCGATAAACTCATCTTT
CACAWGIRMYTDKLIF
>TRDV1|TRDD3|TRDJ1|few
TGTGCTCTTGGGGAAGACGCCGTCCTACTCTGGGGGATACTTGTGTACACCGATAAACTCATCTTT
CALGEDAVLLWGILVYTDKLIF
>TRDV1|.|TRDJ1|few
TGTGCTCTTGGGGAACTAGGGCCCCTGGCTGCCCAAGTGTACACCGATAAACTCATCTTT
CALGELGPLAAQVYTDKLIF
>TRDV1|.|TRDJ1|.
TGTGCTCTTGGGGAAAAAACTACCGTCGGGGATACCGATAAACTCATCTTT
CALGEKTTVGDTDKLIF
>TRDV1|.|TRDJ1|.
TGTGCTCTTGGGGAAGTCCCCCCCCTTCCTAGGTTTACTGGGGGTTCCTGTTTCACCGATAAACTCATCTTT
CALGEVPPLPRFTGGSCFTDKLIF
>TRDV1|.|TRDJ1|few
TGTGCTCTTGGGATCAACTTCCCAGAAGGTAAACTCATCTTT
CALGINFPEGKLIF
>TRDV2|.|TRDJ1|medium-sized
TGTGCCTGTGACACGGGTTGGTACACCGATAAACTCATCTTT
CACDTGWYTDKLIF
>TRDV1|.|TRDJ1|.
TGTGCTCTTGGGGAACTAAATCTTCAATCGGCTGGGACCACCGATAAACTCATCTTT
CALGELNLQSAGTTDKLIF
>TRDV1|TRDD3|TRDJ1|few
TGTGCTCTTGGGGAGTTTCTCCTATCGAGGGCTGGGGGACACACCGATAAACTCATCTTT
CALGEFLLSRAGGHTDKLIF
>TRDV1|TRDD2|TRDJ1|few
TGTGCTCTTGGGGACCTCCGGCCTTCCTCCGAATACTACGTCTTTTACACCGATAAACTCATCTTT
CALGDLRPSSEYYVFYTDKLIF
>TRDV2|TRDD3|TRDJ1|.
TGTGCCTGTGACAGTCGCTACTGGGGGATAAGTAAGATCCTCATCTTT
CACDSRYWGISKILIF
>TRDV1|TRDD3|TRDJ1|few
TGTGCTCTTGGGGTCTCTGCGGCGGACTGGGGGATACGCGCCTACACCGATAAACTCATCTTT
CALGVSAADWGIRAYTDKLIF
>TRDV1|TRDD3|TRDJ1|few
TGTGCTCTTGGGGAACTCACAGGGAACTGGGGGACCTTCACCGATAAACTCATCTTT
CALGELTGNWGTFTDKLIF
>TRDV1|.|TRDJ1|few
TGTGCTCTTGGGGACTTCCCCCCACGGGAGCAGAATAAACTCATCTTT
CALGDFPPREQNKLIF
>TRDV1|TRDD3|TRDJ1|.
TGTGCTCTTGGGGAACTTCCCAAACTGGGGGACAGAGCCGATAAACTCATCTTT
CALGELPKLGDRADKLIF
>TRDV1|TRDD3|TRDJ1|few
TGTGCTCTTGGGGATCATTCTACGGTGCCTCGAACTGGGGGATTCGAGGGCGATAAACTCATCTTT
CALGDHSTVPRTGGFEGDKLIF
>TRAV29/DV5|.|TRDJ2|medium-sized
TGTGCAGTTACTACCGAAGCTTTGACAGCACAACTCTTCTTT
CAVTTEALTAQLFF
>TRDV1|.|TRDJ1|few
TGTGCTCTTGGGGAACTTCCTACACGACTGGGGTGGCCTACCGATAAACTCATCTTT
CALGELPTRLGWPTDKLIF
>TRDV1|.|TRDJ1|few
TGTGCTCTTGGGGGAAAGCCTCCTGCGGGTAAACTCATCTTT
CALGGKPPAGKLIF
>TRDV1|TRDD2|TRDJ1|.
TGTGCTCTTGGGGAACTCGGGGGACTTCCTACCGGGGGCGATAAACTCATCTTT
CALGELGGLPTGGDKLIF
>TRDV1|TRDD3|TRDJ1|few
TGTGCTCTTGGTTCACCCCTTCTTACTGGGGCCATTCAGGGGGGCACCGATAAACTCATCTTT
CALGSPLLTGAIQGGTDKLIF
>TRDV1|.|TRDJ1|.
TGTGCTCTTGGGGAAAGCTTAAGGGTTTTCGATAAACTCATCTTT
CALGESLRVFDKLIF
>TRDV1|.|TRDJ1|.
TGTGCTCTTGGGATCTATTCCCAACTTCATACTTACTGGGTGGGGTACACCGATAAACTCATCTTT
CALGIYSQLHTYWVGYTDKLIF
>TRDV1|TRDD3|TRDJ1|.
TGTGCTCTTGGGGAATTCCCCCTCCTACAAGCACTGGGGGATACAGTCGATAAACTCATCTTT
CALGEFPLLQALGDTVDKLIF
>TRDV1|TRDD3|TRDJ1|few
TGTGCTCTCAAGGGTCTGCGTCTACTGGGGGATACGGATAACACCGATAAACTCATCTTT
CALKGLRLLGDTDNTDKLIF
>TRDV1|.|TRDJ1|few
TGTGCTCTTGGGGAAAAGAAGAACTCTCCGATAATCGTTTGCGCCGATAAACTCATCTTT
CALGEKKNSPIIVCADKLIF
>TRDV1|.|TRDJ1|.
TGTGCTCTTGGGGAAATCTACGGGGACTGGAGAAGAACCCAAGACACCGATAAACTCATCTTT
CALGEIYGDWRRTQDTDKLIF
>TRDV1|.|TRDJ1|few
TGTGCTCTTGGGGAACTCTCCTGTCAAGGGATAAATACCGATAAACTCATCTTT
CALGELSCQGINTDKLIF
>TRDV1|.|TRDJ1|few
TGTGCTCTTGGGGAATCGACCCTACCCGGTCCCTGGGCTGATAAACTCATCTTT
CALGESTLPGPWADKLIF
>TRDV1|TRDD3|TRDJ1|.
TGTGCTCTTGGGGAACGTCCCAAAATATACTGGGGGCCGCCAAACGTAACCGATAAACTCATCTTT
CALGERPKIYWGPPNVTDKLIF
>TRDV1|TRDD3|TRDJ1|few
TGTGCTCTTGGGGAAAGGTCCAAACTACTGGGGGGTTGCCTTGGGTACACCGATAAACTCATCTTT
CALGERSKLLGGCLGYTDKLIF
>TRDV1|TRDD3|TRDJ1|.
TGTGCTCTTGGGGGCACTTTCGGGACACTGGGGGCCACCGATAAACTCATCTTT
CALGGTFGTLGATDKLIF
>TRDV2|.|TRDJ1|.
TGTGCCTGTGACACCGCCGGGGGGCCTGGGATGCGGGGGAAACTCATCTTT
CACDTAGGPGMRGKLIF
>TRDV1|.|TRDJ1|.
TGTGCTCTTGGGGTACTCCGGGCCTCACTTTACACCGATAAACTCATCTTT
CALGVLRASLYTDKLIF
>TRDV1|TRDD3|TRDJ1|few
TGTGCTCTTGGGGAACTTTCGACTGGGGGATACACCGATAAACTCATCTTT
CALGELSTGGYTDKLIF
>TRDV1|.|TRDJ1|few
TGTGCTCTTGGGGAACTTGCTCTGGGGATCTACACCGATAAACTCATCTTT
CALGELALGIYTDKLIF
>TRDV1|TRDD3|TRDJ1|.
TGTGCTCTTGGGGAACCCCCCTGTGACTGGGGGACACGGCCCGATAAACTCATCTTT
CALGEPPCDWGTRPDKLIF
>TRDV1|.|TRDJ1|.
TGTGCTCTTGGGGAAGGTACGTCTTCCTACAGACTCGGGGCGTGGGGGATTGAACTCATCTTT
CALGEGTSSYRLGAWGIELIF
>TRDV1|TRDD3|TRDJ1|.
TGTGCTCTTGGGGAACAGTTTCTATCTTACGAATATCCGGGGGATAATCCAACCCTTTACACCGATAAACTCATCTTT
CALGEQFLSYEYPGDNPTLYTDKLIF
>TRDV1|.|TRDJ1|.
TGTGCTCTTGGGGACCTCAATCCCACCCCAGTACTCCGGTACACCGATAAACTCATCTTT
CALGDLNPTPVLRYTDKLIF
>TRDV1|.|TRDJ1|few
TGTGCTCTTGGGACTCTGCGCTACCACACCGATAAACTCATCTTT
CALGTLRYHTDKLIF
>TRDV1|TRDD3|TRDJ1|.
TGTGCTCTTGGGGACTCTCGTTTTCCCCCACTGGGGGATTCGGTTGTCACCGATAAACTCATCTTT
CALGDSRFPPLGDSVVTDKLIF
>TRAV29/DV5|.|TRDJ1|.
TGTGCAGCAAGCGTTATTAGTGATTTTTTACTGAGGGATGTCCAGGCAGGGTACACCGATAAACTCATCTTT
CAASVISDFLLRDVQAGYTDKLIF
>TRDV2|TRDD3|TRDJ1|many
TGTGCCTGTGACCGATCCCGACTAGTACTGGGGGACCGACCTAACACCGATAAACTCATCTTT
CACDRSRLVLGDRPNTDKLIF
>TRDV1|TRDD3|TRDJ1|few
TGTGCTCTTGGGGACCGTCTTCCGTACAGGTCGCTGGGGGATACGCAGGGCGATAAACTCATCTTT
CALGDRLPYRSLGDTQGDKLIF
>TRDV1|TRDD3|TRDJ1|.
TGTGCTCTTGGGGAACTTGATTACGGTGGGGGATTTTTCTTAACCGATAAACTCATCTTT
CALGELDYGGGFFLTDKLIF
>TRDV1|TRDD3|TRDJ1|.
TGTGCTCTTGGGGAACTATTTCCTCGCAACCGGGTACTGGGGGATTACACCGATAAACTCATCTTT
CALGELFPRNRVLGDYTDKLIF
>TRDV1|TRDD3|TRDJ1|.
TGTGCTCTTGGGGAAACCCCACCACCGGAGGGATACAGTTGGTACACCGATAAACTCATCTTT
CALGETPPPEGYSWYTDKLIF
>TRDV1|.|TRDJ1|.
TGTGCTCTTGGGGTACTAGGAGAGGGCAAACTCATCTTT
CALGVLGEGKLIF
>TRDV1|TRDD3|TRDJ1|.
TGTGCTCTTGGGGGTACTCCCTCCTCTTCGGGGATATGTGCCTACACCGATAAACTCATCTTT
CALGGTPSSSGICAYTDKLIF
>TRDV1|TRDD2|TRDJ1|.
TGTGCTCTTGGGGTGAATTTTTCCTACGTTACCGGACGGACCGGATTCGCCCACACCGATAAACTCATCTTT
CALGVNFSYVTGRTGFAHTDKLIF
>TRDV1|TRDD3|TRDJ1|.
TGTGCTCTTGGGGAACTCCTTCGGGGGATACGCGACGGATACACCGATAAACTCATCTTT
CALGELLRGIRDGYTDKLIF